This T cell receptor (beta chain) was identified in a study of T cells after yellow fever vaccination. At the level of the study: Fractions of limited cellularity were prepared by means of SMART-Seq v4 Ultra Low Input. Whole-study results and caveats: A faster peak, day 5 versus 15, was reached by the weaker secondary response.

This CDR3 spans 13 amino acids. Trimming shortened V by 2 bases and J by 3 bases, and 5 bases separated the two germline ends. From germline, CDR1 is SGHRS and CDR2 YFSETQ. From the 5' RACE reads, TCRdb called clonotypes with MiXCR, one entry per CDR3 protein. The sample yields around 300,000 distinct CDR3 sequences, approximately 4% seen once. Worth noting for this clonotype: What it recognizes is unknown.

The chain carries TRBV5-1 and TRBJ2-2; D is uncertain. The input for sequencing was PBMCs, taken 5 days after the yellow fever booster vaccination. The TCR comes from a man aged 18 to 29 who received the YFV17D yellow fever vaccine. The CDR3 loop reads CASSLTDTGELFF. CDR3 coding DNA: TGCGCCAGCAGCTTAACGGACACCGGGGAGCTGTTTTTT.